The rows below give T cell receptor beta chains drawn from one sample of a study of T cells after yellow fever vaccination. One entry per CDR3 protein results from TCRdb running MiXCR on the 5' RACE reads. Of about 250,000 distinct CDR3 sequences in the sample, roughly 3.5% were seen once. The sample was PBMCs, taken 15 days after the yellow fever booster vaccination. These receptors came from a man between 18 and 35 years old who received the YFV17D yellow fever vaccine. The CDR3 runs from the conserved cysteine through the conserved F or W. A D gene is named only where the DNA matches it firmly. Clone size appears in some rows only: once, few, many, or a class for an expanded clone.

>TRBJ1-4|many|.|TRBV27
CASSLGRREKLFF
TGTGCCAGCAGTTTGGGGAGACGGGAAAAACTGTTTTTT
>TRBJ2-3|.|TRBD1|TRBV3-1
CASRRQGVRTDTQYF
TGTGCCAGCAGGAGACAGGGGGTTAGGACAGATACGCAGTATTTT
>TRBJ2-1|many|TRBD2|TRBV20-1
CSARTGAPSGDGTEQFF
TGCAGTGCTAGAACTGGGGCACCTAGCGGGGATGGAACGGAGCAGTTCTTC
>TRBJ2-5|many|.|TRBV23-1
CASSQSTQETQYF
TGCGCCAGCAGTCAATCTACCCAAGAGACCCAGTACTTC
>TRBJ2-1|many|TRBD2|TRBV5-1
CASRIRVRGGSYNEQFF
TGCGCCAGCAGGATTCGGGTGCGGGGGGGGTCCTACAATGAGCAGTTCTTC
>TRBJ1-3|.|.|TRBV12-3/TRBV12-4
CASSLGVRLISGNTIYF
TGTGCCAGCAGTTTAGGGGTTAGGCTGATCTCTGGAAACACCATATATTTT
>TRBJ2-2|many|.|TRBV29-1
CSAVPLNTGELFF
TGCAGCGCCGTTCCACTGAACACCGGGGAGCTGTTTTTT
>TRBJ1-1|many|.|TRBV29-1
CSARTGPRNTEAFF
TGCAGCGCTCGTACGGGACCGAGGAACACTGAAGCTTTCTTT
>TRBJ2-3|many|.|TRBV5-6
CASSLGDDTQYF
TGTGCCAGCAGCTTGGGAGATGATACGCAGTATTTT
>TRBJ2-3|many|TRBD2|TRBV5-1
CASSLSGEYTDTQYF
TGCGCCAGCAGCCTGAGCGGGGAATACACAGATACGCAGTATTTT
>TRBJ2-3|many|.|TRBV6-5
CASSSGPQGDTQYF
TGTGCCAGCAGCTCCGGACCCCAGGGAGATACGCAGTATTTT
>TRBJ2-3|many|.|TRBV20-1
CSARGLAPDTQYF
TGCAGTGCTAGAGGGTTAGCTCCAGATACGCAGTATTTT
>TRBJ2-7|many|.|TRBV27
CASSHGSSYEQYF
TGTGCCAGCAGTCACGGGAGCTCCTACGAGCAGTACTTC
>TRBJ1-4|.|TRBD1|TRBV7-6
CASSLGGTGGGEKLFF
TGTGCCAGCAGCTTAGGAGGGACAGGGGGCGGCGAAAAACTGTTTTTT
>TRBJ1-6|many|.|TRBV10-3
CAISEQGSSYNSPLHF
TGTGCCATCAGTGAGCAGGGGAGCTCCTATAATTCACCCCTCCACTTT
>TRBJ1-1|many|.|TRBV11-2
CASSPLQADEAFF
TGTGCCAGCAGCCCCCTCCAAGCCGACGAAGCTTTCTTT
>TRBJ1-3|many|.|TRBV4-3
CASSLTVSASGNTIYF
TGCGCCAGCAGCCTTACGGTCTCGGCATCTGGAAACACCATATATTTT
>TRBJ2-1|many|.|TRBV12-3/TRBV12-4
CASSLRSPRLEQFF
TGTGCCAGCAGTTTACGCAGCCCCCGCCTCGAGCAGTTCTTC
>TRBJ1-4|many|.|TRBV29-1
CSGSEGANEKLFF
TGCAGCGGATCAGAGGGGGCTAATGAAAAACTGTTTTTT
>TRBJ2-1|many|.|TRBV7-3
CASSLTGAYNEQFF
TGTGCCAGCAGCTTAACTGGGGCCTACAATGAGCAGTTCTTC
>TRBJ1-6|many|.|TRBV7-6
CASSLAGAANSPLHF
TGTGCCAGCAGCTTAGCGGGGGCTGCTAATTCACCCCTCCACTTT
>TRBJ2-5|many|TRBD2|TRBV18
CASSPLLAGGSRQETQYF
TGTGCCAGCTCACCGCTTCTAGCGGGGGGAAGTCGACAAGAGACCCAGTACTTC
>TRBJ2-5|many|TRBD1|TRBV12-3/TRBV12-4
CASSPTGRETQYF
TGTGCCAGCAGCCCGACAGGGCGGGAGACCCAGTACTTC
>TRBJ1-1|few|.|TRBV6-5
CASTHGTNTEAFF
TGTGCCAGCACCCACGGGACGAACACTGAAGCTTTCTTT
>TRBJ1-1|many|.|TRBV12-3/TRBV12-4
CASSFTSGDGAFF
TGTGCCAGCAGTTTTACGTCAGGGGATGGAGCTTTCTTT
>TRBJ2-3|many|.|TRBV18
CASSPAWGADTQYF
TGTGCCAGCTCACCGGCCTGGGGGGCAGATACGCAGTATTTT
>TRBJ2-1|many|TRBD1|TRBV4-2
CASSPRSGGNGYEQFF
TGTGCCAGCAGCCCCCGGTCAGGGGGCAATGGGTATGAGCAGTTCTTC
>TRBJ2-3|many|.|TRBV7-9
CASSPPSAGDTQYF
TGTGCCAGCAGCCCCCCCTCGGCGGGAGATACGCAGTATTTT
>TRBJ2-1|many|.|TRBV24-1
CATSDFQDEQFF
TGTGCCACCAGTGATTTCCAGGATGAGCAGTTCTTC
>TRBJ2-7|many|.|TRBV18
CASSPTQSYEQYF
TGTGCCAGCTCACCAACACAATCCTACGAGCAGTACTTC
>TRBJ2-2|many|TRBD1|TRBV6-2/TRBV6-3
CASSSGQGFWTGELFF
TGTGCCAGCAGTTCGGGACAGGGGTTTTGGACCGGGGAGCTGTTTTTT
>TRBJ1-2|many|.|TRBV3-1
CASSQEGQDKGYTF
TGTGCCAGCAGCCAAGAAGGGCAGGATAAAGGCTACACCTTC
>TRBJ2-7|many|TRBD1|TRBV5-1
CASSLGDRTYEQYF
TGCGCCAGCAGCTTGGGGGACAGGACCTACGAGCAGTACTTC
>TRBJ2-3|many|.|TRBV5-1
CASSLAYSATDTQYF
TGCGCCAGCAGCTTGGCCTACTCGGCCACAGATACGCAGTATTTT
>TRBJ1-5|many|.|TRBV20-1
CSAQVLENQPQHF
TGCAGTGCTCAGGTTTTAGAGAATCAGCCCCAGCATTTT
>TRBJ1-5|few|.|TRBV5-6
CASSLGFQGNQPQHF
TGTGCCAGCAGCCTGGGGTTCCAGGGCAATCAGCCCCAGCATTTT